By share, the clone carrying this T cell receptor beta chain ranks as medium-sized. Antigen: not known. Trimming took off 3 bases at V and 7 bases at J, with 22 bases between the two ends. The CDR3 spans 16 residues. Germline CDR1 reads SGHTA; CDR2 reads FQGNSA. This sample is part of a study of vaccination and CD4 T cells after COVID-19. Findings and caveats of the study: Among those convalescent, a median 86.3% of reactive clones emerged solely post-vaccination.

Researchers used the Oncomine TCR Beta short-read assay to sequence DNA from cultured CD4+ T cells. Via MiXCR, TCRdb re-called the PCR reads, giving one row per CDR3 protein. The table includes 7,500 to 9,500 distinct CDR3 sequences, 21% detected once. Specified treatment: approximately 9-day PBMC culture with coronavirus spike peptide pools or control peptides (ViraFEST assay). The sample consisted of CD4+ T cells from blood, cultured in vitro, taken after SARS-CoV-2 vaccination. The chain has TRBV7-2 and TRBJ2-7; D is possibly TRBD2 (5 bases). The sequence was obtained from a human donor who had recovered from COVID-19. This CDR3 reads CASSFLRASALREQYF. DNA of the CDR3: TGTGCCAGCAGCTTCCTGCGGGCTTCAGCTCTAAGGGAGCAGTACTTC.